This paragraph reports one T cell receptor (beta chain). Its antigen is currently unknown. V lost 9 bases, J lost 2 bases, and 4 bases stayed unmatched. This CDR3 spans 13 amino acids. Per germline, CDR1 LNHNV and CDR2 YYDKDF (reference sequence). The data were obtained in a study of OX40 agonist ivuxolimab in advanced cancers. Study-wide context: The study enrolled dose-escalation patients with hepatocellular carcinoma, melanoma, renal cell or head and neck cancer. Three patients, one with hepatocellular carcinoma and two with cutaneous melanoma, responded partially.

Notes on the study in general: Clonal expansion was seen in CD4+ and CD8+ blood T cells by week 6 at 0.1 to 3.0 mg/kg.

Generated by immunoSEQ multiplex PCR, the TCRdb table keeps only in-frame clones and is missing some. This table holds under 20,000 clones, 86% found once. The sequencing here drew on CD4+ or CD8+ T cells sorted from blood, taken in a trial of the OX40 agonist ivuxolimab. The V gene is TRBV15, the J gene TRBJ1-2; 9 nucleotides align to TRBD1. The TCR sequence derives from an adult with an advanced solid tumor such as melanoma, head and neck, liver or kidney cancer. CDR3 nucleotides: TGTGCCACGAACAGGGGGCCGAACTATGGCTACACCTTC. This gives the protein CATNRGPNYGYTF.